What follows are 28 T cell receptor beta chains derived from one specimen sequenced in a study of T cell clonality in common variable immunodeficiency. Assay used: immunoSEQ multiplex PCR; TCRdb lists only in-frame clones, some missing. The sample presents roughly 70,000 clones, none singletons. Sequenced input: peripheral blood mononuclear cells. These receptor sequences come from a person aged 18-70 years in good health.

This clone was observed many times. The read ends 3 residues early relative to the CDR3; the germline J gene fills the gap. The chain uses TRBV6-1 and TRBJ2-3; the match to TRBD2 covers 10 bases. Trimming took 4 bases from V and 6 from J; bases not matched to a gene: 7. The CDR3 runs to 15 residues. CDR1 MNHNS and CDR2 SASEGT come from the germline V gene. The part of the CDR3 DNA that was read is TGTGCCAGCAGTGCCCGAGCGGGGGGGGAGGATACG. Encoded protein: CASSARAGGEDT. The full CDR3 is CASSARAGGEDTQYF.

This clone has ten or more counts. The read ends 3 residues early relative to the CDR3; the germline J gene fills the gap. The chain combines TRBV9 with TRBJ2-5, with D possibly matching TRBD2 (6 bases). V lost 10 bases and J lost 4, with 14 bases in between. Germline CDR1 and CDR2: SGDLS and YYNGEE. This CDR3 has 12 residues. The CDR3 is CAPGAGSETQYF. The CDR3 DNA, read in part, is TGTGCCCCTGGCGCGGGATCAGAGACC.

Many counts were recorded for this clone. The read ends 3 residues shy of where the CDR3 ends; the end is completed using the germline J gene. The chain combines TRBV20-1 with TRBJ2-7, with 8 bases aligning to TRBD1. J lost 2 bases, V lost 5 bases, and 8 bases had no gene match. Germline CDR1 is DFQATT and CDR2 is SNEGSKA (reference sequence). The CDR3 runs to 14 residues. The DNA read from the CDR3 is TGCAGTGCTTGGGGGACAGGTGAAACCTACGAG. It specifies CSAWGTGETYE. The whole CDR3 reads CSAWGTGETYEQYF.

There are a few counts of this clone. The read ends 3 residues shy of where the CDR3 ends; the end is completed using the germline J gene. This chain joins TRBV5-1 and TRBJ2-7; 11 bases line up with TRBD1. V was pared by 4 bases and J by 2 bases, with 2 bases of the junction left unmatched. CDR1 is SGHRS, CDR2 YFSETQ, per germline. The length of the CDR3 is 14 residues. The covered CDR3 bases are TGCGCCAGCAGCACGGGACAGGGGGCCTACGAG. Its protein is CASSTGQGAYE. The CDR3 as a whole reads CASSTGQGAYEQYF. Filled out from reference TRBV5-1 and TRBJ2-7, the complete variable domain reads KAGVTQTPRYLIKTRGQQVTLSCSPISGHRSVSWYQQTPGQGLQFLFEYFSETQRNKGNFPGRFSGRQFSNSRSEMNVSTLELGDSALYLCASSTGQGAYEQYFGPGTRLTVT.

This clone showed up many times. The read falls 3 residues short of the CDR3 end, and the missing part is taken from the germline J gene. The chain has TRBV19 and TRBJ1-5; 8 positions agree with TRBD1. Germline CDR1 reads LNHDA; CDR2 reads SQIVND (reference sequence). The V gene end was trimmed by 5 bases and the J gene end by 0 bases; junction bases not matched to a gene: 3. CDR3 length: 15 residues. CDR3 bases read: TGTGCCAGTAGTGGGACAGGCGCTAGCAATCAGCCC. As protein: CASSGTGASNQP. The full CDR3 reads CASSGTGASNQPQHF.

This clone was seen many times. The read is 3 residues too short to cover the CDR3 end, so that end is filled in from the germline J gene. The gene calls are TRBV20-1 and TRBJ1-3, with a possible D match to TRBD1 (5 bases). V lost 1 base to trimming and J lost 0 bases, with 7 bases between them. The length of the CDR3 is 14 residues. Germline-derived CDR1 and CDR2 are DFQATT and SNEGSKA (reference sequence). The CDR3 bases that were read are TGCAGTGCTAGAGCTGGGGCCTCTGGAAACACC. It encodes CSARAGASGNT. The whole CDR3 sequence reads CSARAGASGNTIYF.

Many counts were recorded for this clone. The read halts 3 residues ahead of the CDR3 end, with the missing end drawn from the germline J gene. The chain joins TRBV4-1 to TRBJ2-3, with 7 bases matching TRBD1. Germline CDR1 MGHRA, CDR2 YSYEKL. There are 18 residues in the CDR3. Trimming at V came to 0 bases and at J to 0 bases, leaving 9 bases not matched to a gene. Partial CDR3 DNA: TGCGCCAGCAGCCAAGATTCACCCGGGACAGTCAGCACAGATACG. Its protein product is CASSQDSPGTVSTDT. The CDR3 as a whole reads CASSQDSPGTVSTDTQYF.

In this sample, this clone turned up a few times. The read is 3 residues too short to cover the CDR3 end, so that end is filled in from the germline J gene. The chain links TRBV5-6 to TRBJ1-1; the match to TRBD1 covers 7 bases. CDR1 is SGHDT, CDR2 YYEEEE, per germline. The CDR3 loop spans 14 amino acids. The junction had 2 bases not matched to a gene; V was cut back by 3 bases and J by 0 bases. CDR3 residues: CASSWGQLNTEAFF. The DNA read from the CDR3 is TGTGCCAGCAGCTGGGGACAGCTGAACACTGAA. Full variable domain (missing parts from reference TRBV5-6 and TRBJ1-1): DAGVTQSPTHLIKTRGQQVTLRCSPKSGHDTVSWYQQALGQGPQFIFQYYEEEERQRGNFPDRFSGHQFPNYSSELNVNALLLGDSALYLCASSWGQLNTEAFFGQGTRLTVV.

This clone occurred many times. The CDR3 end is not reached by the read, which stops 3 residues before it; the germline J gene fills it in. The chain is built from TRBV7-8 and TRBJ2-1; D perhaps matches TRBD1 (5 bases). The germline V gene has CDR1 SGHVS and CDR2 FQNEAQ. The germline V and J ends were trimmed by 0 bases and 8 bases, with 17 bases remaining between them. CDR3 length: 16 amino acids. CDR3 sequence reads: CASSLALTGTGYEQFF. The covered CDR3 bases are TGTGCCAGCAGCTTAGCGCTAACAGGAACGGGCTATGAG.

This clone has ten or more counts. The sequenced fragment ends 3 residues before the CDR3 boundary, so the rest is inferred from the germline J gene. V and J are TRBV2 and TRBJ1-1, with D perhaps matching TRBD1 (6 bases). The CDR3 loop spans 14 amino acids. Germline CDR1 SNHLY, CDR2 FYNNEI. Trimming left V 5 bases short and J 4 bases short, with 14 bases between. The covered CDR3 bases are TGTGCCAGCAGTTGGACAGTAATGACCACTGAA. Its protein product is CASSWTVMTTE. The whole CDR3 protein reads CASSWTVMTTEAFF.

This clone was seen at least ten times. CDR3 bases read: TGCAGTGCTCCCAGCGGGGGGGCCTACAATGAG. This encodes CSAPSGGAYNE. The whole CDR3 region reads CSAPSGGAYNEQFF. The V and J genes are TRBV20-1 and TRBJ2-1; 10 nucleotides align to TRBD2. The CDR3 is cut off 3 residues early in the read; its end comes from the germline J gene. This CDR3 spans 14 amino acids. Trimming removed 5 bases from V and 2 bases from J; junction bases left unmatched: 3. CDR1 DFQATT and CDR2 SNEGSKA come from the germline V gene (reference sequence).

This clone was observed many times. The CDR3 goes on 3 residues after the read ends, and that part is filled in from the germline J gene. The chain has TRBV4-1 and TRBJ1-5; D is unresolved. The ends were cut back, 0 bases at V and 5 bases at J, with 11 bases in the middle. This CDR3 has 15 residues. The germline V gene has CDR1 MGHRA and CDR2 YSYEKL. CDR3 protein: CASSQDHGSHQPQHF. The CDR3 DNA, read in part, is TGCGCCAGCAGCCAAGATCACGGTTCCCATCAGCCC.

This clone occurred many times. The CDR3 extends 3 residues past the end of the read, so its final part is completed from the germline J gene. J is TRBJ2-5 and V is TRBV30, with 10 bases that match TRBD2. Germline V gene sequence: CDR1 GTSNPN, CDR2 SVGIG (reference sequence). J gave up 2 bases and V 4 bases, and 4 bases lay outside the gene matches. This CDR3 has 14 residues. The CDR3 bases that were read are TGTGCCTGGATTCTAGCGGGAGTACAAGAGACC. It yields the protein CAWILAGVQET. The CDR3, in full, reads CAWILAGVQETQYF.

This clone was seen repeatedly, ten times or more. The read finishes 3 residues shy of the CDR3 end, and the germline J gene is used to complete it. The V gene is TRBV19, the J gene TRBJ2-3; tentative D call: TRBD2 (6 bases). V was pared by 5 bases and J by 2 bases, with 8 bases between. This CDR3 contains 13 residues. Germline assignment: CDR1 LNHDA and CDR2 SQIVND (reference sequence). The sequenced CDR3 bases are TGTGCCAGTAGTGGAGGGTACACAGATACG. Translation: CASSGGYTDT. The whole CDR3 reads CASSGGYTDTQYF.

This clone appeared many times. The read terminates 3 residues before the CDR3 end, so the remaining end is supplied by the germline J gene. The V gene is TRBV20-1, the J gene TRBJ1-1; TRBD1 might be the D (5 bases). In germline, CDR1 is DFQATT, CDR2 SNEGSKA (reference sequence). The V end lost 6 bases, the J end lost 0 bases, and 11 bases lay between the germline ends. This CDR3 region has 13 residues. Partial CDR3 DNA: TGCAGTGCAAGGACACCTATGAACACTGAA. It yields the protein CSARTPMNTE. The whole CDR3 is CSARTPMNTEAFF.

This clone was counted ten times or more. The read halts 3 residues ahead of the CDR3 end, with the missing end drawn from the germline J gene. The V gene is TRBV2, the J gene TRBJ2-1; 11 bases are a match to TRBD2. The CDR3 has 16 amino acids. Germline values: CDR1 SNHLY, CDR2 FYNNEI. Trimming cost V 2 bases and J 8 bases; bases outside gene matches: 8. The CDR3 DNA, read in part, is TGTGCCAGCAGTGAATCCCCTAGCGGGGGGAACTATGAG. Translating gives CASSESPSGGNYE. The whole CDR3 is CASSESPSGGNYEQFF.

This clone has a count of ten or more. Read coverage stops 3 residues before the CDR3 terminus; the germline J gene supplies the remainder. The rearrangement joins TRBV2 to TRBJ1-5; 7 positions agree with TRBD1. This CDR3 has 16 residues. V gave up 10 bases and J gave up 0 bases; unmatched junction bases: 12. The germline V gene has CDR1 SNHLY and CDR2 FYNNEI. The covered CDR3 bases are TGTGCCATCGGGGACAGTACAACCCATAGCAATCAGCCC. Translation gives CAIGDSTTHSNQP. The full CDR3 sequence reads CAIGDSTTHSNQPQHF.

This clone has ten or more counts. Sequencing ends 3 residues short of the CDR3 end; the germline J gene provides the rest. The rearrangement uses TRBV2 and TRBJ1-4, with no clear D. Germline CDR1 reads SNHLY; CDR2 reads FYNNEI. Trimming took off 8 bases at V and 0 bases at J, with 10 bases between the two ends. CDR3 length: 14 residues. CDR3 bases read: TGTGCCAGCTTATCAGTATCAACTAATGAAAAA. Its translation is CASLSVSTNEK. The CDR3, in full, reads CASLSVSTNEKLFF.

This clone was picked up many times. The DNA read from the CDR3 is TGCAGTGCTAGGACCTCAGGGACAGGGTGGTCACCC. It is translated as CSARTSGTGWSP. The whole CDR3 region reads CSARTSGTGWSPLHF. This chain connects TRBV20-1 to TRBJ1-6, with 9 bases aligning to TRBD1. The read is 3 residues too short to cover the CDR3 end, so that end is filled in from the germline J gene. CDR3 length: 15 residues. Germline values: CDR1 DFQATT, CDR2 SNEGSKA (reference sequence). V lost 3 bases and J lost 10; bases outside the gene matches: 10.

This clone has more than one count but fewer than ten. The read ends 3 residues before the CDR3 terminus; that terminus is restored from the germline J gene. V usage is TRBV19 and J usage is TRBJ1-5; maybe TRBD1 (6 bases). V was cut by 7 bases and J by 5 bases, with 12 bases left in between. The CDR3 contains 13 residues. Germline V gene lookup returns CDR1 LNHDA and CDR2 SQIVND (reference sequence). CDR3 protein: CASTLWGHQPQHF. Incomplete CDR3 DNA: TGTGCCAGTACATTGTGGGGGCATCAGCCC. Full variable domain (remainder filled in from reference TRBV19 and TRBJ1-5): DGGITQSPKYLFRKEGQNVTLSCEQNLNHDAMYWYRQDPGQGLRLIYYSQIVNDFQKGDIAEGYSVSREKKESFPLTVTSAQKNPTAFYLCASTLWGHQPQHFGDGTRLSIL.

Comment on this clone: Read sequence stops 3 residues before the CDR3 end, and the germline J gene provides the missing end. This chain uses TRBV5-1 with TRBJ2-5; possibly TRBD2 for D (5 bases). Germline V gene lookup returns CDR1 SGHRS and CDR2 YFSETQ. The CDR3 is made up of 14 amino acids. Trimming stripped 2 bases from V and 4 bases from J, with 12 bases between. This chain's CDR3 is CASSFRVRGETQYF. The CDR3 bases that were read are TGCGCCAGCAGCTTCCGGGTACGGGGAGAGACC.

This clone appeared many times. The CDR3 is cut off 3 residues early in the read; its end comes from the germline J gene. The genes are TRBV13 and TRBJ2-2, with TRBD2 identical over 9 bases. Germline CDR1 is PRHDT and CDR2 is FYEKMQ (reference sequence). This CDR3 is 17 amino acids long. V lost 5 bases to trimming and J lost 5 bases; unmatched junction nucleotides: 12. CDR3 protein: CASSGTPGLAITGELFF. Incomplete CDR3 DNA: TGTGCCAGCAGCGGGACCCCGGGACTAGCTATAACCGGGGAG.

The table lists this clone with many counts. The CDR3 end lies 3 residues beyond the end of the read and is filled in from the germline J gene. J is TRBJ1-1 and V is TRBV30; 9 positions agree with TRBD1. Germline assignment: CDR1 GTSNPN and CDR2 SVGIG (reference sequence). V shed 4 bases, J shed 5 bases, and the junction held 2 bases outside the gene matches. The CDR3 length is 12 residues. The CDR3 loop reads CAWNRGLTEAFF. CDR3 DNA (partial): TGTGCCTGGAACAGGGGGCTGACTGAA.

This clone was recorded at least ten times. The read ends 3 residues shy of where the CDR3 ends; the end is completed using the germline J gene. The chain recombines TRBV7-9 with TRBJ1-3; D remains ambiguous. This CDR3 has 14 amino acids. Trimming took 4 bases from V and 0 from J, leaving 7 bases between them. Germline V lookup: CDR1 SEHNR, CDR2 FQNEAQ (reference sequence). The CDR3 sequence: CASSSGLSGNTIYF. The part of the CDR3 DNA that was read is TGTGCCAGCAGCTCTGGGCTCTCTGGAAACACC.

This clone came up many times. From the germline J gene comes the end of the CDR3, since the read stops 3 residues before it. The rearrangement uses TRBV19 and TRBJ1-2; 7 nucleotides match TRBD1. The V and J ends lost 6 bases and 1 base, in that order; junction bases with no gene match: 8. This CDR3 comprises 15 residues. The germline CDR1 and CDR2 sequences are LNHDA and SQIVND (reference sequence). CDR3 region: CASSRRTGLNYGYTF. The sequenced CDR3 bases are TGTGCCAGTAGCCGCCGGACAGGACTTAACTATGGC.

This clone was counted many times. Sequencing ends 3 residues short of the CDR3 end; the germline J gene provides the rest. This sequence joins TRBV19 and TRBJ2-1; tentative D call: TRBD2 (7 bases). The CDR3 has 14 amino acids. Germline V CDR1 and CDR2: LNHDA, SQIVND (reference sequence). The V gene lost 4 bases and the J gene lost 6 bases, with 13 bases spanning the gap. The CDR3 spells CASSKVGGVNEQFF. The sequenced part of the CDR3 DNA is TGTGCCAGTAGTAAGGTAGGGGGGGTCAATGAG.

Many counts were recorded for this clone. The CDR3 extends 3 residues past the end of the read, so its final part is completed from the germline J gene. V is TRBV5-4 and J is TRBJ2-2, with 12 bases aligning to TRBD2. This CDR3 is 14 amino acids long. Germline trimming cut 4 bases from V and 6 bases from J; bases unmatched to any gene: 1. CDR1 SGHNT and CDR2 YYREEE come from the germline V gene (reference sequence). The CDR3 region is CASSLAGGPGELFF. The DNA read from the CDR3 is TGTGCCAGCAGCCTAGCGGGAGGGCCCGGGGAG.

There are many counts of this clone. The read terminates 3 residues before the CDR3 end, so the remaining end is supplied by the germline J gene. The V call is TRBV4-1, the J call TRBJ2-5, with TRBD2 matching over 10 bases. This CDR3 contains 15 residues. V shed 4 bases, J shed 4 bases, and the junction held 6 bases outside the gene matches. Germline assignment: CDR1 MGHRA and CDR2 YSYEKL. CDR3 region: CASSPAASGRETQYF. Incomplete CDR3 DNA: TGCGCCAGCAGCCCTGCGGCTAGCGGGAGAGAGACC.